These 30 T cell receptor beta chains came from one sample sequenced in a study of T cell clonotyping in hematopoietic cell transplantation. The protocol was immunoSEQ multiplex PCR, while the TCRdb copy is restricted to in-frame clones and leaves out a portion. The repertoire holds about 8,900 clones, with 93% as singletons. The sequencing used PBMCs, collected 100 days after allogeneic stem cell transplant. Receptors originate from a male patient aged 45 to 59 who had an allogeneic stem cell transplant from a related donor, so T cells may come from the graft donor. Some clones in this sample may be carry-over from other donors' samples.

The rearrangement uses TRBV6-1 and TRBJ1-1, with a tentative D call TRBD1 (6 bases). The ends were cut back, 4 bases at V and 1 base at J, with 7 bases in the middle. CDR1 is MNHNS, CDR2 SASEGT, per germline. The CDR3 loop spans 13 amino acids. The CDR3 loop is CASSVQGNTEAFF. CDR3 coding DNA: TGTGCCAGCAGTGTACAGGGGAACACTGAAGCTTTCTTT.

This clone came up once. The V call is TRBV11-2, the J call TRBJ2-2; 9 bases map to TRBD2. CDR3 length: 18 amino acids. V gave up 1 base and J gave up 2 bases; unmatched junction bases: 8. Germline lookup yields CDR1 SGHAT and CDR2 FQNNGV. The CDR3 DNA reads TGTGCCAGCAGCTTAGTAGTTCCTAGCGGGGTTAACACCGGGGAGCTGTTTTTT. Translation: CASSLVVPSGVNTGELFF.

V is TRBV25-1 and J is TRBJ2-6, with D unresolved. The V gene lost 4 bases and the J gene lost 0 bases, with 13 bases spanning the gap. The germline gives CDR1 MGHDK, CDR2 SYGVNS. The length of the CDR3 is 17 residues. In DNA, the CDR3 is TGTGCCAGCAGTGCCGTAGAACACGACTCTGGGGCCAACGTCCTGACTTTC. Translation gives CASSAVEHDSGANVLTF.

This sequence joins TRBV27 and TRBJ2-7, with unresolved D. This CDR3 has 13 residues. Germline-derived CDR1 and CDR2 are MNHEY and SMNVEV (reference sequence). Trimming took off 5 bases at V and 5 bases at J, with 13 bases between the two ends. CDR3 in DNA: TGTGCCAGCAGTCCACGAAGGTGGGACGAGCAGTACTTC. Amino acids: CASSPRRWDEQYF.

This sequence joins TRBV29-1 and TRBJ2-2; 7 positions agree with TRBD2. Trimming took 4 bases from V and 3 from J; bases not matched to a gene: 2. This CDR3 spans 13 amino acids. The germline CDR1 and CDR2 sequences are SQVTM and ANQGSEA. The CDR3 coding sequence is TGCAGCGTTGTTGCGGGAGACACCGGGGAGCTGTTTTTT. This translates into CSVVAGDTGELFF.

This clone was seen a single time. V is TRBV19 and J is TRBJ2-1; 12 nucleotides align to TRBD2. Unmatched junction bases numbered 5, after V lost 5 bases and J lost 6 bases. From germline, CDR1 is LNHDA and CDR2 SQIVND (reference sequence). The CDR3 extends over 15 amino acids. This chain's CDR3 is CASSATSGSLNEQFF. The CDR3 DNA reads TGTGCCAGTAGTGCGACTAGCGGGAGTCTCAATGAGCAGTTCTTC. The full variable domain, with the rest looked up from reference TRBV19 and TRBJ2-1, is DGGITQSPKYLFRKEGQNVTLSCEQNLNHDAMYWYRQDPGQGLRLIYYSQIVNDFQKGDIAEGYSVSREKKESFPLTVTSAQKNPTAFYLCASSATSGSLNEQFFGPGTRLTVL.

The chain joins TRBV7-8 to TRBJ2-7, with D possibly called TRBD1 or TRBD2 (5 bases each). The CDR3 length is 15 residues. Germline CDR1 reads SGHVS; CDR2 reads FQNEAQ. The V gene lost 5 bases and the J gene lost 3 bases, with 17 bases spanning the gap. CDR3 amino acids: CASSVVRDGYYEQYF. In DNA form, the CDR3 reads TGTGCCAGCAGCGTCGTTCGGGACGGTTACTACGAGCAGTACTTC.

The gene calls are TRBV7-9 and TRBJ2-3; D is perhaps TRBD2 (5 bases). Trimming removed 8 bases at V and 5 bases at J, with 20 bases between. Germline values: CDR1 SEHNR, CDR2 FQNEAQ (reference sequence). There are 15 residues in the CDR3. The CDR3 protein is CASGVEGFKEDTQYF. CDR3 DNA: TGTGCCAGCGGTGTTGAGGGCTTCAAGGAAGATACGCAGTATTTT.

The chain links TRBV18 to TRBJ2-7; possible D gene TRBD1, 7 bases. V lost 6 bases and J lost 1, with 10 bases in between. The CDR3 totals 13 residues. Germline V gene sequence: CDR1 KGHSH, CDR2 LQKENI. DNA of the CDR3: TGTGCCAGCTCGCGGGACAGATCCTACGAGCAGTACTTC. It encodes CASSRDRSYEQYF.

V and J are TRBV28 and TRBJ2-7; TRBD2 matches at 8 bases. Trimming at V came to 2 bases and at J to 4 bases, leaving 10 bases not matched to a gene. The CDR3 has 16 amino acids. CDR1 and CDR2 from the germline V gene are MDHEN and SYDVKM. The CDR3 sequence: CASSLESTGGPYEQYF. CDR3 sequence (DNA): TGTGCCAGCAGTTTAGAATCTACGGGGGGGCCTTACGAGCAGTACTTC.

This chain joins TRBV5-6 and TRBJ2-5, with a possible D match to TRBD1 (5 bases). The J call may be wrong; the DNA end is better matched by TRBJ2-7. From germline, CDR1 is SGHDT and CDR2 YYEEEE. The CDR3 extends over 14 amino acids. The DNA of the CDR3 is TGTGCCAGCAGCTCGGAATTCAGGGCTTACGAGCAGTACTTC. Protein: CASSSEFRAYEQYF.

This clone turned up a few times. This sequence joins TRBV29-1 and TRBJ1-1; tentative D call: TRBD1 (5 bases). Germline CDR1 is SQVTM and CDR2 is ANQGSEA. The ends were cut back, 6 bases at V and 2 bases at J, with 10 bases in the middle. The CDR3 contains 12 residues. The CDR3 DNA reads TGCAGCGTGATTCAGGGTAACACTGAAGCTTTCTTT. It codes for CSVIQGNTEAFF.

The chain combines TRBV5-1 with TRBJ2-3; the match to TRBD2 covers 7 bases. Trimming took 0 bases from V and 0 from J; bases not matched to a gene: 4. CDR3 length: 16 amino acids. Germline assignment: CDR1 SGHRS and CDR2 YFSETQ. The CDR3 DNA reads TGCGCCAGCAGCTTGGCTACTAGCGTTAGCACAGATACGCAGTATTTT. Its protein product is CASSLATSVSTDTQYF.

In its sample, this clone was seen a few times. V is TRBV30 and J is TRBJ1-2; TRBD1 might be the D (5 bases). In germline, CDR1 is GTSNPN, CDR2 SVGIG (reference sequence). The CDR3 contains 12 residues. The V end was cut by 3 bases, the J end by 4 bases, with 9 bases between. The CDR3 region is CAWSSRVYGYTF. Here the CDR3 DNA reads TGTGCCTGGAGCAGCAGGGTCTATGGCTACACCTTC.

A single count supports this clone. This rearrangement joins TRBV7-2 to TRBJ2-1; D perhaps matches TRBD1 (6 bases). CDR3 size: 15 residues. Per germline, CDR1 SGHTA and CDR2 FQGNSA. V was shortened by 4 bases and J by 2 bases, with 12 bases between the two germline ends. Here the CDR3 reads CASSSGQPTYNEQFF. Here the CDR3 DNA reads TGTGCCAGCAGCTCTGGACAGCCGACCTACAATGAGCAGTTCTTC.

The chain recombines TRBV7-9 with TRBJ1-2; no definite D call. This CDR3 has 14 residues. The germline V and J ends were trimmed by 3 bases and 0 bases, with 8 bases remaining between them. Germline CDR1 reads SEHNR; CDR2 reads FQNEAQ (reference sequence). CDR3 DNA: TGTGCCAGCAGCTTCACAGCAGCTAACTATGGCTACACCTTC. Protein: CASSFTAANYGYTF.

The CDR3 here is CASRGSGREETQYF. The CDR3 DNA sequence: TGTGCCAGCAGGGGTAGCGGTCGAGAAGAGACCCAGTACTTC. The chain recombines TRBV28 with TRBJ2-5, with a possible D match to TRBD2 (6 bases). The ends were cut back, 6 bases at V and 3 bases at J, with 14 bases in the middle. The CDR3 has 14 residues. CDR1 and CDR2 (germline): MDHEN, SYDVKM.

This chain links TRBV7-6 with TRBJ2-1; TRBD2 matches at 9 bases. The CDR3 runs 15 residues. J lost 7 bases, V lost 2 bases, and 6 bases had no gene match. The germline CDR1 and CDR2 sequences are SGHVS and FNYEAQ. The CDR3 sequence: CASSLFAGGPNEQFF. In nucleotides, the CDR3 is TGTGCCAGCAGCTTATTTGCGGGGGGGCCGAATGAGCAGTTCTTC.

A remark on this clone: In the same sample, other DNA sequences code for this CDR3. This chain joins TRBV5-1 and TRBJ1-1; D is unresolved. V lost 0 bases and J lost 1, with 4 bases in between. The CDR3 sequence is 13 residues long. Germline assignment: CDR1 SGHRS and CDR2 YFSETQ. Here the CDR3 DNA reads TGCGCCAGCAGCTTGGCCGGGAACACTGAAGCTTTCTTT. This translates into CASSLAGNTEAFF.

The chain has TRBV2 and TRBJ1-1, with D unclear. With 6 bases removed from V and 3 bases from J, the gap between germline ends came to 8 bases. This CDR3 has 12 residues. Germline assignment: CDR1 SNHLY and CDR2 FYNNEI. CDR3 protein: CASRNGDTEAFF. The CDR3 DNA sequence: TGTGCCAGCAGAAACGGGGACACTGAAGCTTTCTTT.

This clone occurred once. CDR3 in amino acids: CASSQKTGLDEQFF. CDR3 in DNA: TGTGCCAGCAGCCAAAAAACGGGCCTCGATGAGCAGTTCTTC. The chain combines TRBV7-2 with TRBJ2-1; D is ambiguous. The length of the CDR3 is 14 residues. Trimming stripped 5 bases from V and 8 bases from J, with 16 bases between. Per germline, CDR1 SGHTA and CDR2 FQGNSA. Supplemented by reference TRBV7-2 and TRBJ2-1, the full variable domain reads GAGVSQSPSNKVTEKGKDVELRCDPISGHTALYWYRQSLGQGLEFLIYFQGNSAPDKSGLPSDRFSAERTGGSVSTLTIQRTQQEDSAVYLCASSQKTGLDEQFFGPGTRLTVL.

The V and J genes are TRBV2 and TRBJ1-3; 7 nucleotides agree with TRBD1. Losses at the gene ends were 9 bases for V and 0 bases for J; bases not matched to a gene: 5. The CDR3 has 14 residues. Germline CDR1 and CDR2: SNHLY and FYNNEI. The CDR3 nucleotides read TGTGCCAGGAGTACAGGGGACTCTGGAAACACCATATATTTT. Encoded protein: CARSTGDSGNTIYF.

J is TRBJ2-1 and V is TRBV14, with TRBD2 matching 10 bases. The CDR3 is 17 residues long. J gave up 10 bases and V 0 bases, and 12 bases lay outside the gene matches. The V gene's germline CDR1 is SGHDN and CDR2 FVKESK. CDR3 DNA: TGTGCCAGCAGCCAAGAGTCGAAGCGGGGGGGCCTTGCGGAGCAGTTCTTC. Translation: CASSQESKRGGLAEQFF. The full variable domain, in which reference TRBV14 and TRBJ2-1 provide the parts outside the CDR3, is EAGVTQFPSHSVIEKGQTVTLRCDPISGHDNLYWYRRVMGKEIKFLLHFVKESKQDESGMPNNRFLAERTGGTYSTLKVQPAELEDSGVYFCASSQESKRGGLAEQFFGPGTRLTVL.

The chain employs TRBV27 and TRBJ1-3, with TRBD1 as a possible D gene (6 bases). The CDR3 length is 15 residues. Trimming stripped 2 bases from V and 3 bases from J, with 11 bases between. Germline CDR1 and CDR2: MNHEY and SMNVEV (reference sequence). The CDR3 here is CASSLVGGGGNTIYF. CDR3 DNA: TGTGCCAGCAGTTTAGTGGGGGGCGGTGGAAACACCATATATTTT.

The V call is TRBV5-1, the J call TRBJ2-2; 11 nucleotides agree with TRBD1. The CDR3 spans 14 residues. Trimming removed 6 bases from V and 7 bases from J; junction bases left unmatched: 5. Germline assignment: CDR1 SGHRS and CDR2 YFSETQ. The CDR3 reads CASIGQGASGELFF. DNA of the CDR3: TGCGCCAGCATCGGACAGGGGGCGAGCGGGGAGCTGTTTTTT.

This clone was picked up one time. V gene TRBV6-6 combines with J gene TRBJ1-1, with D possibly matching TRBD1 (6 bases). The ends were cut back, 0 bases at V and 1 base at J, with 9 bases in the middle. The CDR3 totals 15 residues. The germline CDR1 and CDR2 sequences are MNHNY and SVGAGI (reference sequence). The CDR3 region is CASSYSTGRNTEAFF. The CDR3 DNA reads as TGTGCCAGCAGTTACTCAACAGGGCGGAACACTGAAGCTTTCTTT.

The rearrangement links TRBV14 to TRBJ1-5; 10 nucleotides match TRBD1. Germline V gene sequence: CDR1 SGHDN, CDR2 FVKESK. The CDR3 is made up of 14 amino acids. V lost 1 base and J lost 9; bases outside the gene matches: 3. The CDR3 nucleotides read TGTGCCAGCAGCCAAGGGACAGGGGGTTGGCCCCAGCATTTT. Amino acids: CASSQGTGGWPQHF.

This chain connects TRBV7-2 to TRBJ1-2, with D perhaps matching TRBD1 (5 bases). V was shortened by 1 base and J by 8 bases, with 11 bases between the two germline ends. CDR3 length: 13 amino acids. The V gene's germline CDR1 is SGHTA and CDR2 FQGNSA. CDR3: CASSLDYRRGYTF. As DNA, the CDR3 is TGTGCCAGCAGCTTAGATTACAGGAGAGGCTACACCTTC.

The chain recombines TRBV7-8 with TRBJ2-7; D is undetermined. The CDR3 is 14 amino acids. Germline loops: CDR1 SGHVS, CDR2 FQNEAQ. V was trimmed by 6 bases and J by 5 bases, leaving 17 bases between them. The CDR3 is CASRPDGEGDEQYF. The CDR3 nucleotides are TGTGCCAGCAGGCCTGATGGGGAAGGCGACGAGCAGTACTTC.

V and J are TRBV28 and TRBJ1-3; 9 bases fit TRBD1. Germline CDR1 MDHEN, CDR2 SYDVKM. The CDR3 loop spans 12 amino acids. The V and J ends lost 7 bases and 7 bases, in that order; junction bases with no gene match: 2. CDR3 loop: CASTGQGNTIYF. In DNA, the CDR3 is TGTGCCAGCACCGGACAGGGGAACACCATATATTTT.